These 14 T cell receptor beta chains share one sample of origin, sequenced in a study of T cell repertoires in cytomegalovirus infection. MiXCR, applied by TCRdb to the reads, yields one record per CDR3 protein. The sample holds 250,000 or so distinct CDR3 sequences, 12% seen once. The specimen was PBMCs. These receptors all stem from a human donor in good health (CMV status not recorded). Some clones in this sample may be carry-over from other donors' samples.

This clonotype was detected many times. The CDR3 DNA follows: TGTGCCAGCAGCTTCAGCGGGGGTGGCACCGGGGAGCTGTTTTTT. Residues: CASSFSGGGTGELFF. V gene TRBV7-2 combines with J gene TRBJ2-2, with TRBD2 matching over 8 bases. This CDR3 has 15 residues. CDR1 and CDR2 from the germline V gene are SGHTA and FQGNSA. J gave up 4 bases and V 3 bases, and 4 bases lay outside the gene matches.

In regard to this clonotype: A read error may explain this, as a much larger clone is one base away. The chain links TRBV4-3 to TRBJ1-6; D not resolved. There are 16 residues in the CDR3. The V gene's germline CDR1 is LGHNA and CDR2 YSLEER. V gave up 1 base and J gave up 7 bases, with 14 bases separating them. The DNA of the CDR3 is TGCGCCAGCAGCCAAGTGACGGACGGTCGGAATTCACCCCTCCACTTT. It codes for CASSQVTDGRNSPLHF.

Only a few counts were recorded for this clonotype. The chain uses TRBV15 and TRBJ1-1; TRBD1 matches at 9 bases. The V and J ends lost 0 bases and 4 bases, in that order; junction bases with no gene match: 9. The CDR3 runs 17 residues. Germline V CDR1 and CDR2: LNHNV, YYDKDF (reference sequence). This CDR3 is CATSRDRRQGVFTEAFF. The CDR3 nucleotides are TGTGCCACCAGCAGAGATCGTAGACAGGGGGTCTTCACTGAAGCTTTCTTT.

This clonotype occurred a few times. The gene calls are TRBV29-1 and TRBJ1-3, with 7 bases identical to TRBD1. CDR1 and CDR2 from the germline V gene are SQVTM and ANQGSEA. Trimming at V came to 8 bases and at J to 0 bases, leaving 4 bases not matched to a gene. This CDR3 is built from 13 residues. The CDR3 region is CSTGDPSGNTIYF. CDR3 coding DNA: TGCAGCACAGGGGATCCCTCTGGAAACACCATATATTTT.

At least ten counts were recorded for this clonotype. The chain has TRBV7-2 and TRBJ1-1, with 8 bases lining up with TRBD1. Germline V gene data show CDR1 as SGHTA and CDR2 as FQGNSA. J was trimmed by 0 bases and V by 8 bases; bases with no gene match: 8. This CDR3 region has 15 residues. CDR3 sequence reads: CASGQGAPMNTEAFF. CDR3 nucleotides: TGTGCCAGCGGGCAGGGGGCTCCAATGAACACTGAAGCTTTCTTT. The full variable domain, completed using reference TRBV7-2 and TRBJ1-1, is GAGVSQSPSNKVTEKGKDVELRCDPISGHTALYWYRQSLGQGLEFLIYFQGNSAPDKSGLPSDRFSAERTGGSVSTLTIQRTQQEDSAVYLCASGQGAPMNTEAFFGQGTRLTVV.

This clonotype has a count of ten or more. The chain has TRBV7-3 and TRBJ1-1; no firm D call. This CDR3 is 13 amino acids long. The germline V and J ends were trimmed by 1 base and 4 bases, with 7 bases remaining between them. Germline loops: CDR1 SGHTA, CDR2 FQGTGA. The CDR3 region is CASSLNAGTEAFF. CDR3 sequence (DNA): TGTGCCAGCAGCTTAAACGCCGGCACTGAAGCTTTCTTT.

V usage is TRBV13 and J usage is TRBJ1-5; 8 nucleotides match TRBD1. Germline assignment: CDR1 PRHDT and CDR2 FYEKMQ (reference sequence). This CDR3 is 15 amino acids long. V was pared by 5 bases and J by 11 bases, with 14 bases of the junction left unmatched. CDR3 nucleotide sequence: TGTGCCAGCAGCCCTCAGGGGGCCATCCCTAAATCCCAGCATTTT. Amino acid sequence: CASSPQGAIPKSQHF.

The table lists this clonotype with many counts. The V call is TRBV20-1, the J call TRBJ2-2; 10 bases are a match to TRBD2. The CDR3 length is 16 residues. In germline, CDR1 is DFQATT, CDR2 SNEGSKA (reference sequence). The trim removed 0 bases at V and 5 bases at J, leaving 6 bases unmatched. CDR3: CSARDPASGRTGELFF. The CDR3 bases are TGCAGTGCTAGAGATCCGGCTAGCGGGAGAACCGGGGAGCTGTTTTTT.

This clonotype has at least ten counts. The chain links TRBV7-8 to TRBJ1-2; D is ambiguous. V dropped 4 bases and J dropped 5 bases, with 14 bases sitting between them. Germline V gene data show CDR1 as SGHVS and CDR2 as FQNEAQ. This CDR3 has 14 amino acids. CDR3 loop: CASSSDRTEYGYTF. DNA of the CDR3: TGTGCCAGCAGCTCAGACCGGACGGAATATGGCTACACCTTC.

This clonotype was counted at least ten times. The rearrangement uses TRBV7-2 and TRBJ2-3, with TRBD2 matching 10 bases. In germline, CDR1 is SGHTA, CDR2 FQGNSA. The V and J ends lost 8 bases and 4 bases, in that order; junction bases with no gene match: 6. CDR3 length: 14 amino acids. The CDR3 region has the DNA TGTGCCAGCTGTCTAGCGGGAGCGGCAGATACGCAGTATTTT. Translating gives CASCLAGAADTQYF.

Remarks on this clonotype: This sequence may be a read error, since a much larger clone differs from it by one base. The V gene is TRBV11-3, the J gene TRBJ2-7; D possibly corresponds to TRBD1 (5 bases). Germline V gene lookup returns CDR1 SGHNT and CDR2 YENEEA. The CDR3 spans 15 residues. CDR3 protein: CASSLEHDSPYDQYF. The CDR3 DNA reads TGTGCCAGCAGCTTAGAACATGACAGCCCCTACGATCAGTACTTC.

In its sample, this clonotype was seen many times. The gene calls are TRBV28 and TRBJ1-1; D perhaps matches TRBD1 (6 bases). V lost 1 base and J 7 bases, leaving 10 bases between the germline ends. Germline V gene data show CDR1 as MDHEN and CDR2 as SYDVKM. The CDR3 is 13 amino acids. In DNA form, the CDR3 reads TGTGCCAGCAGTTTATTAAGGACAGATGAAGCTTTCTTT. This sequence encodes CASSLLRTDEAFF.

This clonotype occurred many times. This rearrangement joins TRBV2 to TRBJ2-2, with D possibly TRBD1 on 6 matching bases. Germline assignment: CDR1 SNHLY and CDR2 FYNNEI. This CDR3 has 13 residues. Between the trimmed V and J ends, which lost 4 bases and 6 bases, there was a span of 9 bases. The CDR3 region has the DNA TGTGCCAGCAGTGGGGGGCGAGCCGGGGAGCTGTTTTTT. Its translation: CASSGGRAGELFF.

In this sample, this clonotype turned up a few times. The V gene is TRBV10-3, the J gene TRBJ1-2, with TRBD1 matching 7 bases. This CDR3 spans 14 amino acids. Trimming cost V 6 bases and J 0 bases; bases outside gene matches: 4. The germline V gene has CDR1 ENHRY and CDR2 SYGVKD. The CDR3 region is CAISLGQANYGYTF. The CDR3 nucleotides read TGTGCCATCAGCTTAGGACAGGCTAACTATGGCTACACCTTC.